Below, 10 T cell receptor beta chains from the same sample are listed, as sequenced in a study of blood T cells in healthy people across ages. Combining a sample-barcoded 5' primer with a J-beta primer mix, a second PCR ran for about 6 to 12 cycles. TCRdb re-analysed the 5' RACE reads in MiXCR, keeping a single row per CDR3 protein. In the table there are some 1.7 million distinct CDR3 sequences, about 28% of which are singletons. The specimen sequenced was blood. These receptors were obtained from a woman aged 25 to 39 in good health.

This clonotype was found a few times. The V call is TRBV11-2, the J call TRBJ2-3; D gene ambiguous. This CDR3 has 14 residues. Trimming cost V 0 bases and J 4 bases, with 8 bases left between them. Germline values: CDR1 SGHAT, CDR2 FQNNGV. The DNA for the CDR3 is TGTGCCAGCAGCTTAGATTTGTGGGCAGATACGCAGTATTTT. It encodes CASSLDLWADTQYF.

The V call is TRBV5-1, the J call TRBJ2-5; tentatively, D is TRBD1 (5 bases). The CDR3 totals 15 residues. CDR1 is SGHRS and CDR2 is YFSETQ in the germline V gene. The ends were cut back, 2 bases at V and 11 bases at J, with 22 bases in the middle. CDR3 loop: CASSFGQGGSNEQYF. In DNA, the CDR3 is TGCGCCAGCAGCTTCGGCCAGGGTGGTAGCAATGAGCAGTACTTC.

This clonotype occurred a few times. The chain couples TRBV29-1 to TRBJ1-1, with a weak D call TRBD1 (5 bases). V was shortened by 8 bases and J by 4 bases, with 17 bases between the two germline ends. Germline V gene data show CDR1 as SQVTM and CDR2 as ANQGSEA. The CDR3 is made up of 13 amino acids. CDR3 nucleotide sequence: TGCAGCCATAAAAACTTGGGGGGCACTGAAGCTTTCTTT. Amino acids: CSHKNLGGTEAFF.

The chain is built from TRBV20-1 and TRBJ2-7; TRBD1 matches 8 bases. The J segment lost 4 bases and the V segment lost 3 bases, leaving 11 bases of the junction unmatched. Germline CDR1 and CDR2: DFQATT and SNEGSKA (reference sequence). This CDR3 comprises 15 residues. The DNA of the CDR3 is TGCAGTGCTAGGGGGAGACAGGGGAGGTGGTACGAGCAGTACTTC. This encodes CSARGRQGRWYEQYF.

There are a few counts of this clonotype. This chain links TRBV5-5 with TRBJ2-7; D perhaps matches TRBD1 (6 bases). This CDR3 comprises 16 residues. CDR1 SGHKS and CDR2 YYEKEE come from the germline V gene (reference sequence). The V end was cut by 7 bases, the J end by 3 bases, with 23 bases between. The CDR3 bases are TGTGCCAGCTTCCCGAGACGCCCAGGGGAATACTACGAGCAGTACTTC. It translates to CASFPRRPGEYYEQYF.

This clonotype has at least ten counts. This chain connects TRBV28 to TRBJ1-2; D is unresolved. Trimming took 7 bases from V and 3 from J, leaving 9 bases between them. The CDR3 sequence is 12 residues long. The germline gives CDR1 MDHEN, CDR2 SYDVKM. The DNA for the CDR3 is TGTGCCAGCATGGTCTCGGACTATGGCTACACCTTC. Amino acid sequence: CASMVSDYGYTF.

The chain couples TRBV5-4 to TRBJ2-2; D possibly corresponds to TRBD2 (6 bases). V shed 5 bases and J shed 4 bases, with 24 bases lying between them. This CDR3 is 18 amino acids long. CDR1 and CDR2 from the germline V gene are SGHNT and YYREEE (reference sequence). DNA of the CDR3: TGTGCCAGCAGTCACCACAAATTGCTTGCGGGAAGCACCGGGGAGCTGTTTTTT. This codes for CASSHHKLLAGSTGELFF.

This clonotype turned up a few times. J is TRBJ1-4 and V is TRBV2, with TRBD1 as a possible D gene (5 bases). Germline V gene data show CDR1 as SNHLY and CDR2 as FYNNEI. The CDR3 contains 13 residues. With 10 bases removed from V and 8 bases from J, the gap between germline ends came to 17 bases. As DNA, the CDR3 is TGTGCCACTCCAGACAGCGGAGCCGAAAAACTGTTTTTT. Translated: CATPDSGAEKLFF.

This clonotype showed up just a few times. V gene TRBV24-1 combines with J gene TRBJ1-1, with TRBD1 identical over 9 bases. Germline loops: CDR1 KGHDR, CDR2 SFDVKD. After removal of 7 bases from V and 3 bases from J, the junction contained 2 bases not matched to a gene. This CDR3 contains 13 residues. The CDR3 protein is CATRQGADTEAFF. The DNA of the CDR3 is TGTGCCACCAGACAGGGGGCTGACACTGAAGCTTTCTTT.

This rearrangement joins TRBV20-1 to TRBJ2-5; D not resolved. This CDR3 is 12 amino acids long. The germline V gene encodes CDR1 DFQATT and CDR2 SNEGSKA (reference sequence). Trimming took off 7 bases at V and 1 base at J, with 10 bases between the two ends. CDR3 DNA sequence: TGCAGTGTTCGGGCAGCCCAAGAGACCCAGTACTTC. It codes for CSVRAAQETQYF.